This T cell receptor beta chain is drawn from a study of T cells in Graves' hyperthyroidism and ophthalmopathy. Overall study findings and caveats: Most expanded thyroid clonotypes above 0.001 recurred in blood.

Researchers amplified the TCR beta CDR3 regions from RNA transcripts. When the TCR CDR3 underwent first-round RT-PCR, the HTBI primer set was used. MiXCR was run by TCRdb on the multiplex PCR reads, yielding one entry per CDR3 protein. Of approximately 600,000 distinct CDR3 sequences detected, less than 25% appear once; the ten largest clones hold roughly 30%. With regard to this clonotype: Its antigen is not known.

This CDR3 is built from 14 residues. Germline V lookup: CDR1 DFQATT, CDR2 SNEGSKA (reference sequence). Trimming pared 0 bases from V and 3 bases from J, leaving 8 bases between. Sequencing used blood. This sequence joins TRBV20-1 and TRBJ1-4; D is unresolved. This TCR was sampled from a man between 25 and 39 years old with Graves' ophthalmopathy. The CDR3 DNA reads TGCAGTGCTAGAGACCCCGGATCTAATGAAAAACTGTTTTTT. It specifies CSARDPGSNEKLFF.